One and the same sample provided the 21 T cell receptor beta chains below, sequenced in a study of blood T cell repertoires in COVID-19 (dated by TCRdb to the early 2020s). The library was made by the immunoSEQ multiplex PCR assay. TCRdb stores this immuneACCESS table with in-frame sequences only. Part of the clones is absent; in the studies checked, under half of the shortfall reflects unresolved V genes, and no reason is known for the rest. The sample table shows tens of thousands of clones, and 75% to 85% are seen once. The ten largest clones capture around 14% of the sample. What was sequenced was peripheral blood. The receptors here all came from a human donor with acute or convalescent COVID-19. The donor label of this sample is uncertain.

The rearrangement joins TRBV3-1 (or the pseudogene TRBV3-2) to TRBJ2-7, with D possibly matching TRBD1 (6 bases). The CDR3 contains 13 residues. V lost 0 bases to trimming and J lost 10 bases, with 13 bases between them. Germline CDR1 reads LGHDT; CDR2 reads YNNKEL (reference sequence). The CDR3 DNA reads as TGTGCCAGCAGCCAAGAGTTAGGGACACCTCAGTACTTC. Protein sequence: CASSQELGTPQYF.

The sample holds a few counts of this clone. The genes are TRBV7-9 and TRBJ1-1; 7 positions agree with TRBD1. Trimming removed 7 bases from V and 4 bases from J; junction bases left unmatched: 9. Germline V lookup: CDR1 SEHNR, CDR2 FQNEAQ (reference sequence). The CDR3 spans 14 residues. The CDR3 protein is CASIRQGEVTEAFF. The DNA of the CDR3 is TGTGCCAGCATTCGACAGGGCGAAGTCACTGAAGCTTTCTTT.

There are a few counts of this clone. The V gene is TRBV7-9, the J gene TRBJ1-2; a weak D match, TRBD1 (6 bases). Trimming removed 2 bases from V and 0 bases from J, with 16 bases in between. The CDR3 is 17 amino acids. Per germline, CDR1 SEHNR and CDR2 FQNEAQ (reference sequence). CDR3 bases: TGTGCCAGCAGCTTATCGGGGGGCGAGGCGACTAACTATGGCTACACCTTC. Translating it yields CASSLSGGEATNYGYTF.

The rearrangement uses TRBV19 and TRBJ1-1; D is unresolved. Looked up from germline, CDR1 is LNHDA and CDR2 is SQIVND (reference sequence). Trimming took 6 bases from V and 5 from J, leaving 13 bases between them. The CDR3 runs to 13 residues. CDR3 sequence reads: CASSAASGTEAFF. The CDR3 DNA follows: TGTGCCAGTAGCGCTGCCTCGGGGACTGAAGCTTTCTTT.

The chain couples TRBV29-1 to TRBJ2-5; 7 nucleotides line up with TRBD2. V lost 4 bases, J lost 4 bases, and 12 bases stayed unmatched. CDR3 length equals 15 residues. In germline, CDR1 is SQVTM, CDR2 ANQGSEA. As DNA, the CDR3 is TGCAGCGTTGCGGACGGCGGGGGATTGGGAGAGACCCAGTACTTC. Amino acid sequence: CSVADGGGLGETQYF.

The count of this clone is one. CDR3 region: CSATENTEAFF. CDR3 bases: TGCAGCGCCACAGAGAACACTGAAGCTTTCTTT. V usage is TRBV29-1 and J usage is TRBJ1-1; D is unresolved. The CDR3 covers 11 residues. V was trimmed by 7 bases and J by 1 base, leaving 7 bases between them. Looked up from germline, CDR1 is SQVTM and CDR2 is ANQGSEA.

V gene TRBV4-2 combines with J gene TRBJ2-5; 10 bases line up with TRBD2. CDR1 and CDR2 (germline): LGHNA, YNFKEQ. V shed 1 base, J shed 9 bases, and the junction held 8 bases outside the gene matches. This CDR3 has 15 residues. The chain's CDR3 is CASSQGTSGSVAQYF. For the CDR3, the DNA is TGTGCCAGCAGCCAAGGGACTAGCGGCTCGGTGGCCCAGTACTTC.

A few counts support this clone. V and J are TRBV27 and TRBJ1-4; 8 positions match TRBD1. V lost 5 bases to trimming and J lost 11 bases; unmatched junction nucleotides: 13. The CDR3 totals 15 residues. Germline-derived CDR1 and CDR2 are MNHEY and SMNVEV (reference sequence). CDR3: CASSTIQGAYGKLFF. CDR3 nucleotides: TGTGCCAGCAGTACAATTCAGGGGGCGTACGGGAAACTGTTTTTT.

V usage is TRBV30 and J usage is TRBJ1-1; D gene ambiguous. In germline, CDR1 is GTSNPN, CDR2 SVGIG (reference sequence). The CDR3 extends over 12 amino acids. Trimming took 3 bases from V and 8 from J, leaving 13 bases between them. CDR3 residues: CAWSREAGEAFF. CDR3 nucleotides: TGTGCCTGGAGCAGAGAAGCGGGAGAAGCTTTCTTT. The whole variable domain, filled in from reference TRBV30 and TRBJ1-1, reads SQTIHQWPATLVQPVGSPLSLECTVEGTSNPNLYWYRQAAGRGLQLLFYSVGIGQISSEVPQNLSASRPQDRQFILSSKKLLLSDSGFYLCAWSREAGEAFFGQGTRLTVV.

CDR3 region: CASTAGGNYGYTF. In DNA form, the CDR3 reads TGTGCCAGCACGGCAGGAGGTAACTATGGCTACACCTTC. The chain is built from TRBV6-1 and TRBJ1-2; the D is unclear. With 7 bases removed from V and 1 base from J, the gap between germline ends came to 10 bases. This CDR3 has 13 residues. The germline V gene has CDR1 MNHNS and CDR2 SASEGT.

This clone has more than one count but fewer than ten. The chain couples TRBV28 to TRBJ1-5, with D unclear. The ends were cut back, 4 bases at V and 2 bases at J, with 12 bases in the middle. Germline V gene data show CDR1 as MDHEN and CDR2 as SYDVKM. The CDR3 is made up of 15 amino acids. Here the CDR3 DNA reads TGTGCCAGCAGTTCCCCGGGTGACGGCAATCAGCCCCAGCATTTT. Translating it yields CASSSPGDGNQPQHF.

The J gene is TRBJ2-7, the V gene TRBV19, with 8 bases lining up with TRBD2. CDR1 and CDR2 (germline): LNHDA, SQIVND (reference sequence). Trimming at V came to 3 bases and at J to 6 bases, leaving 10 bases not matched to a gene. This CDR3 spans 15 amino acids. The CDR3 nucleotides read TGTGCCAGTAGTATCACCGGGGGGGCGGGAACCGAGCAGTACTTC. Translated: CASSITGGAGTEQYF.

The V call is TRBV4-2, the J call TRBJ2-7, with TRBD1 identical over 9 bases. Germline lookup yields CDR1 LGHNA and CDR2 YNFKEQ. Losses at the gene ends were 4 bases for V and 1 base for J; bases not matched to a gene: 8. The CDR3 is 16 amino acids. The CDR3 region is CASSRPDGTGSYEQYF. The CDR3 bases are TGTGCCAGCAGCCGCCCAGACGGGACAGGGTCCTACGAGCAGTACTTC.

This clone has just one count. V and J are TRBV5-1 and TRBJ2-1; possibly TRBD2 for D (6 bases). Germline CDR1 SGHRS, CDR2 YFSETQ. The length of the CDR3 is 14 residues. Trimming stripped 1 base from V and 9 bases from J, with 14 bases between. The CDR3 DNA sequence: TGCGCCAGCAGCTTGTCGACTAGTGTAAGTGAGCAGTTCTTC. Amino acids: CASSLSTSVSEQFF.

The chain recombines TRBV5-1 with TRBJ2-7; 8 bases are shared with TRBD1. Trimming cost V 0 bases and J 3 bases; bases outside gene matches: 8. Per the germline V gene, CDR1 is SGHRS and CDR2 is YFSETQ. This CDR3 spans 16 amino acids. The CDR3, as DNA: TGCGCCAGCAGCTTGGGTATTGGCGGACAGGGCTACGAGCAGTACTTC. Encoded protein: CASSLGIGGQGYEQYF.

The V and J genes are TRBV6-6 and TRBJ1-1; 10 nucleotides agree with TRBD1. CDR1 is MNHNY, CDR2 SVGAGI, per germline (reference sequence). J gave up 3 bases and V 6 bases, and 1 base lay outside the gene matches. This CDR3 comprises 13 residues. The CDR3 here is CASRGQGDTEAFF. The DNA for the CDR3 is TGTGCCAGCAGAGGACAGGGGGACACTGAAGCTTTCTTT.

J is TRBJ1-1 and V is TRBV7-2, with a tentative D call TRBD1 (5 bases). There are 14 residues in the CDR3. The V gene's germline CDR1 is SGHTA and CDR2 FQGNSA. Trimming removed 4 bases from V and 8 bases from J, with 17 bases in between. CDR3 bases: TGTGCCAGCAGCTATGAGCGACAGACCACAGAAGCTTTCTTT. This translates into CASSYERQTTEAFF.

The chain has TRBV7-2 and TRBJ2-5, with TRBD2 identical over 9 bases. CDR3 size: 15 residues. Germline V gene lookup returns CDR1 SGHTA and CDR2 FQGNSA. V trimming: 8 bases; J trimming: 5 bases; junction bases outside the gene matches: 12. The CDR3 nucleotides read TGTGCCAGCGGTGGGGTAGCGGGGGTTGTGGAGACCCAGTACTTC. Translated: CASGGVAGVVETQYF.

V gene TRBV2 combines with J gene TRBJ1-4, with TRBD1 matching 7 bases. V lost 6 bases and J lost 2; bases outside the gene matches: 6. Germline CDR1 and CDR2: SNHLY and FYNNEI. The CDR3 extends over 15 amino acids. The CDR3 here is CASRRATGTNEKLFF. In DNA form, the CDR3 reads TGTGCCAGCAGGAGAGCGACAGGGACTAATGAAAAACTGTTTTTT. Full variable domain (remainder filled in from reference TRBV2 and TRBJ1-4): EPEVTQTPSHQVTQMGQEVILRCVPISNHLYFYWYRQILGQKVEFLVSFYNNEISEKSEIFDDQFSVERPDGSNFTLKIRSTKLEDSAMYFCASRRATGTNEKLFFGSGTQLSVL.

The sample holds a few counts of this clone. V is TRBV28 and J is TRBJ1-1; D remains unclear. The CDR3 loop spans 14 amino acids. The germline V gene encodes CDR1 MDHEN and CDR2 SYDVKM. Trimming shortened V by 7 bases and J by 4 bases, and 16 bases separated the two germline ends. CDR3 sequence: CASIAVGEITEAFF. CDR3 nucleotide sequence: TGTGCCAGCATTGCTGTTGGGGAGATCACTGAAGCTTTCTTT.

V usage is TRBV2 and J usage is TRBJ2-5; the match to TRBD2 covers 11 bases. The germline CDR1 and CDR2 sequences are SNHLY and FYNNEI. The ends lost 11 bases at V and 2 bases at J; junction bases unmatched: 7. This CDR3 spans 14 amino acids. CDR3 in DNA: TGTGCCGCTCCGGGACTAGCGGATCAAGAGACCCAGTACTTC. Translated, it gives CAAPGLADQETQYF.